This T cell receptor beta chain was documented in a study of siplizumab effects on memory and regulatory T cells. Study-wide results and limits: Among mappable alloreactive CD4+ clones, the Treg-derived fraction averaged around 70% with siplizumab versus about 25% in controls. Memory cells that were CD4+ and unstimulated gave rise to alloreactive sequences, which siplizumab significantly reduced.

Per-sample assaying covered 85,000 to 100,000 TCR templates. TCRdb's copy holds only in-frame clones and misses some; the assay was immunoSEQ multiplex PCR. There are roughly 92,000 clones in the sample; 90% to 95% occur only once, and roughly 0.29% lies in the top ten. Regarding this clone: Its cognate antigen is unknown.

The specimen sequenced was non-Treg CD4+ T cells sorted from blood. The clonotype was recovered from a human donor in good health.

CDR3 sequence: CASGTWYEQYF. Here the CDR3 DNA reads TGTGCCAGCGGGACATGGTACGAGCAGTACTTC. J is TRBJ2-7 and V is TRBV19, with D perhaps matching TRBD1 (6 bases). CDR3 size: 11 residues. Germline loops: CDR1 LNHDA, CDR2 SQIVND (reference sequence). The ends were cut back, 9 bases at V and 4 bases at J, with 10 bases in the middle.